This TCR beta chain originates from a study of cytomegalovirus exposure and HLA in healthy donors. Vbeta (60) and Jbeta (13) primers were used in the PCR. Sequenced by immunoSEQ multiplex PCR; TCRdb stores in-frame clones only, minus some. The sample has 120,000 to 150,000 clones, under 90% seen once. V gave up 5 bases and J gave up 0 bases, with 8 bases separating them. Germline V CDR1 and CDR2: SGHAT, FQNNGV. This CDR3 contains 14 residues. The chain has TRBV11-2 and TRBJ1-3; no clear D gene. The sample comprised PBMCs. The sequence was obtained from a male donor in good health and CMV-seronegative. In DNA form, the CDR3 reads TGTGCCAGCAGCCGAGTCAACTCTGGAAACACCATATATTTT. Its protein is CASSRVNSGNTIYF.